Below are 14 T cell receptor beta chains sequenced from a single sample in a study of response to subunit inactivated influenza vaccine. Using its own MiXCR run on the RT-PCR reads, TCRdb lists one record per CDR3 protein. Among about half a million distinct CDR3 sequences listed, 25% were seen once. Sequences were derived from CD4+ T cells sorted from PBMCs, sampled around 5 days after vaccination. Every receptor here comes from a man aged 50-60 years who received an inactivated influenza vaccine.

CDR3 sequence reads: CASSLRPGENTEAFF. DNA for the CDR3: TGTGCCAGCAGCTTACGGCCCGGCGAGAACACTGAAGCTTTCTTT. The chain uses TRBV7-2 and TRBJ1-1; D gene unclear. V was trimmed by 2 bases and J by 1 base, leaving 11 bases between them. The germline V gene encodes CDR1 SGHTA and CDR2 FQGNSA. This CDR3 has 15 amino acids.

This clonotype has only a few counts. The J gene is TRBJ2-3, the V gene TRBV28; TRBD2 matches at 9 bases. V lost 6 bases to trimming and J lost 2 bases; unmatched junction nucleotides: 6. This CDR3 is 15 amino acids long. Germline-derived CDR1 and CDR2 are MDHEN and SYDVKM. CDR3 residues: CASRPGLANTDTQYF. The CDR3 bases are TGTGCCAGCAGGCCGGGACTAGCCAACACAGATACGCAGTATTTT.

Note on this clonotype: An end of the junction differs from the germline gene, which may be a read error. This chain links TRBV15 with TRBJ2-1, with D unclear. The V gene's germline CDR1 is LNHNV and CDR2 YYDKDF (reference sequence). The CDR3 length is 12 residues. The CDR3 reads CANSRDLLEQFF. In nucleotides, the CDR3 is TGTGCCAACAGCAGAGATCTACTTGAGCAGTTCTTC.

This chain joins TRBV19 and TRBJ2-7; D remains unclear. This CDR3 has 14 residues. Trimming took 3 bases from V and 0 from J, leaving 9 bases between them. The germline gives CDR1 LNHDA, CDR2 SQIVND (reference sequence). CDR3 residues: CASSMSHSSYEQYF. The DNA of the CDR3 is TGTGCCAGTAGTATGAGTCACAGCTCCTACGAGCAGTACTTC.

At least ten counts were recorded for this clonotype. The chain employs TRBV18 and TRBJ2-6, with 9 positions matching TRBD1. The V and J ends lost 5 bases and 2 bases, in that order; junction bases with no gene match: 13. The CDR3 is 19 amino acids. Per germline, CDR1 KGHSH and CDR2 LQKENI. CDR3 sequence reads: CASSSVSGQGKTGANVLTF. CDR3 sequence (DNA): TGTGCCAGCTCATCAGTCTCGGGACAGGGAAAGACTGGGGCCAACGTCCTGACTTTC.

V and J are TRBV20-1 and TRBJ2-1; 10 bases map to TRBD1. The J segment lost 9 bases and the V segment lost 6 bases, leaving 17 bases of the junction unmatched. Germline CDR1 and CDR2: DFQATT and SNEGSKA (reference sequence). This CDR3 comprises 16 residues. The DNA for the CDR3 is TGCAGTGCCATCGGGGGGACAGGGGCTAACTACGGTGAGCAGTTCTTC. Residues: CSAIGGTGANYGEQFF.

This chain links TRBV29-1 with TRBJ1-3; the D gene is possibly TRBD1 (6 bases). The CDR3 totals 15 residues. Trimming took 2 bases from V and 3 from J, leaving 14 bases between them. Germline V gene sequence: CDR1 SQVTM, CDR2 ANQGSEA. In DNA form, the CDR3 reads TGCAGCGTTGAACAGGGGTTAATTGGTGGAAACACCATATATTTT. It is translated as CSVEQGLIGGNTIYF.

This clonotype was seen repeatedly, ten times or more. The chain uses TRBV12-3 or TRBV12-4 and TRBJ2-1; 9 bases fit TRBD1. This CDR3 contains 15 residues. Trimming at V came to 6 bases and at J to 5 bases, leaving 8 bases not matched to a gene. CDR3 in amino acids: CASRYTGTGNNEQFF. Here the CDR3 DNA reads TGTGCCAGCAGGTATACGGGGACAGGGAACAATGAGCAGTTCTTC.

This chain connects TRBV27 to TRBJ2-1, with 11 positions matching TRBD2. V was clipped by 5 bases and J by 4 bases; unmatched bases: 10. Germline CDR1 is MNHEY and CDR2 is SMNVEV (reference sequence). This CDR3 comprises 17 residues. The CDR3 region is CASSPQHGTSGYNEQFF. DNA for the CDR3: TGTGCCAGCAGTCCACAACACGGGACTAGCGGTTACAATGAGCAGTTCTTC.

CDR3 DNA sequence: TGTGCCAGCACGCCGCGGGCGGCCTACAATGAGCAGTTCTTC. Translated: CASTPRAAYNEQFF. V and J are TRBV27 and TRBJ2-1; TRBD2 is a possible D gene (5 bases). The CDR3 consists of 14 residues. From germline, CDR1 is MNHEY and CDR2 SMNVEV (reference sequence). Trimming removed 7 bases at V and 2 bases at J, with 12 bases between.

In the case of this clonotype: One end of the junction is discordant with germline, which a read error may explain. The chain combines TRBV19 with TRBJ1-6; D gene unclear. The CDR3 runs 14 residues. Germline V CDR1 and CDR2: LNHDA, SQIVND (reference sequence). The CDR3 DNA sequence: TGTGCGAGTACTAAGCGGGCCTATAATTCACCCCTCCACTTT. Translation gives CASTKRAYNSPLHF.

A few counts support this clonotype. This chain joins TRBV27 and TRBJ2-5; D may match TRBD1 or TRBD2 (5 bases each). This CDR3 has 14 residues. Germline assignment: CDR1 MNHEY and CDR2 SMNVEV (reference sequence). V was cut by 3 bases and J by 5 bases, with 13 bases left in between. CDR3 nucleotide sequence: TGTGCCAGCAGTTTTACAGGTGGAGGCGAGACCCAGTACTTC. It encodes CASSFTGGGETQYF.

This chain links TRBV28 with TRBJ2-7; 7 bases map to TRBD2. The CDR3 totals 13 residues. The V gene's germline CDR1 is MDHEN and CDR2 SYDVKM. Trimming at V came to 5 bases and at J to 6 bases, leaving 7 bases not matched to a gene. CDR3 residues: CASSTGGYVEQYF. CDR3 nucleotides: TGTGCCAGCAGTACCGGGGGGTATGTCGAGCAGTACTTC.

This clonotype has only a few counts. The V call is TRBV11-2, the J call TRBJ2-3, with D perhaps matching TRBD2 (6 bases). CDR3 length: 19 residues. CDR1 SGHAT and CDR2 FQNNGV come from the germline V gene. Trimming removed 1 base at V and 4 bases at J, with 24 bases between. The CDR3 DNA is TGTGCCAGCAGCTTAGGTCGGTGGGGGACTTCCCGACGAGCAGATACGCAGTATTTT. Protein sequence: CASSLGRWGTSRRADTQYF.